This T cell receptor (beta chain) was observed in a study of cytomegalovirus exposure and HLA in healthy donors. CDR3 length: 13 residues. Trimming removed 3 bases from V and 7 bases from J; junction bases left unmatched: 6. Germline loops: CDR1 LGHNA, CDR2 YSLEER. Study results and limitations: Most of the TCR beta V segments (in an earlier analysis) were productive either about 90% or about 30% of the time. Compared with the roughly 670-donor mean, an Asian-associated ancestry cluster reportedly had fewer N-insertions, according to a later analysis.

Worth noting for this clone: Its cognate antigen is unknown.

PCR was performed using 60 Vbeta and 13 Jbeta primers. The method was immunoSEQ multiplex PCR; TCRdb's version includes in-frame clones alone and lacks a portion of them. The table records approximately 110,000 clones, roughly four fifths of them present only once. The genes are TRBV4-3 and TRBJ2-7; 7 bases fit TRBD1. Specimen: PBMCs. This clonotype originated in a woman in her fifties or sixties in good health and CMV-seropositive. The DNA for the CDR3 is TGCGCCAGCAGCCAGCGGACAGGTCGTGAGCAGTACTTC. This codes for CASSQRTGREQYF.